The clone carrying this T cell receptor beta chain has only one observation. This sample stems from a study of T cell changes during pregnancy in multiple sclerosis. The germline gives CDR1 MNHNS, CDR2 SASEGT. V was clipped by 6 bases and J by 2 bases; unmatched bases: 4. The CDR3 length is 14 residues. The table came from immunoSEQ multiplex PCR; TCRdb's copy has only in-frame clones and leaves some out. This repertoire shows under 100,000 clones, around 90% found once; its top ten account for more than 1.5%. The V call is TRBV6-1, the J call TRBJ2-7; 10 bases align to TRBD1. The sequence was collected from a female donor in good health, enrolled as a control in a pregnancy study. The sample in question was peripheral blood, obtained in the first trimester of pregnancy. This CDR3 is CASSRDRGTYEQYF. The CDR3 region has the DNA TGTGCCAGCAGCCGGGACAGGGGAACCTACGAGCAGTACTTC.